This is a list of T cell receptor beta chains from one sample in a study of human T cells and chemical hapten exposure. TCRdb ran MiXCR on the RACE reads and lists one entry per CDR3 protein. The repertoire consists of approximately 260,000 distinct CDR3 sequences, with approximately 7.5% occurring once and the leading ten covering more than 1%. Material: whole blood, obtained in connection with sensitization to the hapten diphenylcyclopropenone (DPC). These TCRs come from a man aged 18 to 30 with alopecia areata. Some clones in this sample may be carry-over from other donors' samples. CDR3s include the opening cysteine and the closing phenylalanine or tryptophan. Fields, in order: CDR3 protein, D gene, J gene, V gene, clone size. D genes are given only for firm matches. Expanded clones get a size class; other rows say once, few or many, or leave the size out.

CDR3aa: CASNLGADTEAFF; d_gene: -; j_gene: TRBJ1-1; v_gene: TRBV5-1; abundance: few
CDR3aa: CAIKAGSGGLQETQYF; d_gene: TRBD2; j_gene: TRBJ2-5; v_gene: TRBV10-3; abundance: few
CDR3aa: CASSPHVPGQGRYYNEQFF; d_gene: TRBD1; j_gene: TRBJ2-1; v_gene: TRBV7-2; abundance: many
CDR3aa: CASVGVTNEKLFF; d_gene: -; j_gene: TRBJ1-4; v_gene: TRBV6-6; abundance: -
CDR3aa: CASSSVAGTANTEAFF; d_gene: -; j_gene: TRBJ1-1; v_gene: TRBV6-1; abundance: -
CDR3aa: CASSLAGADTEAFF; d_gene: -; j_gene: TRBJ1-1; v_gene: TRBV7-2; abundance: -
CDR3aa: CASSYGGLSGNTEAFF; d_gene: -; j_gene: TRBJ1-1; v_gene: TRBV6-2/TRBV6-3; abundance: -
CDR3aa: CASSRSTEAFF; d_gene: -; j_gene: TRBJ1-1; v_gene: TRBV6-5; abundance: -
CDR3aa: CASSQAPEERTGYTF; d_gene: -; j_gene: TRBJ1-2; v_gene: TRBV4-3; abundance: -
CDR3aa: CASTYPEWNIQYF; d_gene: -; j_gene: TRBJ2-4; v_gene: TRBV6-2/TRBV6-3; abundance: -
CDR3aa: CASSADGNTEAFF; d_gene: -; j_gene: TRBJ1-1; v_gene: TRBV6-5; abundance: -
CDR3aa: CASSYRLTSGPSYNEQFF; d_gene: TRBD2; j_gene: TRBJ2-1; v_gene: TRBV6-5; abundance: -
CDR3aa: CSALGTSGTDTQYF; d_gene: TRBD2; j_gene: TRBJ2-3; v_gene: TRBV20-1; abundance: few
CDR3aa: CASSRSGGARNEQFF; d_gene: TRBD2; j_gene: TRBJ2-1; v_gene: TRBV7-2; abundance: few
CDR3aa: CSAKIDRIPSSYEQYF; d_gene: -; j_gene: TRBJ2-7; v_gene: TRBV20-1; abundance: -
CDR3aa: CASTLGQGNQPQHF; d_gene: TRBD1; j_gene: TRBJ1-5; v_gene: TRBV12-3/TRBV12-4; abundance: few
CDR3aa: CASRRESGANVLTF; d_gene: -; j_gene: TRBJ2-6; v_gene: TRBV12-3/TRBV12-4; abundance: -
CDR3aa: CASSVGTTEQYF; d_gene: -; j_gene: TRBJ2-7; v_gene: TRBV5-1; abundance: -
CDR3aa: CASSRRGTSNYGYTF; d_gene: -; j_gene: TRBJ1-2; v_gene: TRBV4-3; abundance: -
CDR3aa: CSARQINTEAFF; d_gene: -; j_gene: TRBJ1-1; v_gene: TRBV29-1; abundance: many
CDR3aa: CASSQAVWVGTQYF; d_gene: -; j_gene: TRBJ2-5; v_gene: TRBV14; abundance: once
CDR3aa: CASSGNLPGHLGDEQFF; d_gene: -; j_gene: TRBJ2-1; v_gene: TRBV9; abundance: -
CDR3aa: CSVEGVNGYTF; d_gene: -; j_gene: TRBJ1-2; v_gene: TRBV29-1; abundance: few
CDR3aa: CASTMGETQYF; d_gene: -; j_gene: TRBJ2-5; v_gene: TRBV12-3/TRBV12-4; abundance: -
CDR3aa: CASSLFRSYEQYF; d_gene: -; j_gene: TRBJ2-7; v_gene: TRBV28; abundance: many
CDR3aa: CASSTGQRLIQETQYF; d_gene: -; j_gene: TRBJ2-5; v_gene: TRBV11-1; abundance: many
CDR3aa: CASSPGTGRSRNTIYF; d_gene: TRBD1; j_gene: TRBJ1-3; v_gene: TRBV9; abundance: -
CDR3aa: CATRDQTSFPDTQYF; d_gene: -; j_gene: TRBJ2-3; v_gene: TRBV5-1; abundance: -
CDR3aa: CASSKRQLAGATDTQYF; d_gene: TRBD2; j_gene: TRBJ2-3; v_gene: TRBV27; abundance: -
CDR3aa: CASSSLGRPNYGYTF; d_gene: -; j_gene: TRBJ1-2; v_gene: TRBV7-2; abundance: many
CDR3aa: CASSLERISGGHTQYF; d_gene: -; j_gene: TRBJ2-3; v_gene: TRBV7-2; abundance: many
CDR3aa: CASSDLTGKNTEAFF; d_gene: TRBD1; j_gene: TRBJ1-1; v_gene: TRBV10-2; abundance: -
CDR3aa: CASSQRTYLEGDTQYF; d_gene: -; j_gene: TRBJ2-3; v_gene: TRBV4-3; abundance: -
CDR3aa: CASRGVGAGTQYF; d_gene: -; j_gene: TRBJ2-5; v_gene: TRBV28; abundance: many
CDR3aa: CASSSLLTGVTEAFF; d_gene: TRBD1; j_gene: TRBJ1-1; v_gene: TRBV12-3/TRBV12-4; abundance: -
CDR3aa: CASSQANDYGYTF; d_gene: -; j_gene: TRBJ1-2; v_gene: TRBV3-1; abundance: -
CDR3aa: CASSLVSSEDNEQFF; d_gene: -; j_gene: TRBJ2-1; v_gene: TRBV7-2; abundance: -
CDR3aa: CASSKGGWDYERYF; d_gene: -; j_gene: TRBJ2-7; v_gene: TRBV4-3; abundance: -
CDR3aa: CASTNSGGTDTQYF; d_gene: TRBD2; j_gene: TRBJ2-3; v_gene: TRBV27; abundance: few
CDR3aa: CSARAPGQGLLRGYTF; d_gene: TRBD1; j_gene: TRBJ1-2; v_gene: TRBV20-1; abundance: many
CDR3aa: CSATGTGGFGPGELFF; d_gene: TRBD1; j_gene: TRBJ2-2; v_gene: TRBV29-1; abundance: many
CDR3aa: CASSLFSGRANEKLFF; d_gene: -; j_gene: TRBJ1-4; v_gene: TRBV5-6; abundance: -
CDR3aa: CASSRGGGRDTQYF; d_gene: -; j_gene: TRBJ2-3; v_gene: TRBV7-2; abundance: -
CDR3aa: CSVEGGETQYF; d_gene: -; j_gene: TRBJ2-5; v_gene: TRBV29-1; abundance: few
CDR3aa: CASSLLTGGRTEAFF; d_gene: TRBD1; j_gene: TRBJ1-1; v_gene: TRBV11-2; abundance: -
CDR3aa: CASSYVGRAWGNTEAFF; d_gene: -; j_gene: TRBJ1-1; v_gene: TRBV6-2/TRBV6-3; abundance: many
CDR3aa: CASSFYTGGTDNQPQHF; d_gene: TRBD1; j_gene: TRBJ1-5; v_gene: TRBV12-3/TRBV12-4; abundance: few
CDR3aa: CASSLSPGTAFTDTQYF; d_gene: TRBD1; j_gene: TRBJ2-3; v_gene: TRBV28; abundance: many
CDR3aa: CASSPLSGGNSPLHF; d_gene: -; j_gene: TRBJ1-6; v_gene: TRBV3-1; abundance: many
CDR3aa: CATSDFSGGEEKLFF; d_gene: -; j_gene: TRBJ1-4; v_gene: TRBV24-1; abundance: -
CDR3aa: CSIQGTGANVLTF; d_gene: TRBD1; j_gene: TRBJ2-6; v_gene: TRBV29-1; abundance: few
CDR3aa: CASSYSGGPNTGELFF; d_gene: -; j_gene: TRBJ2-2; v_gene: TRBV6-6; abundance: few
CDR3aa: CASSLRGQAGSSGELFF; d_gene: TRBD1; j_gene: TRBJ2-2; v_gene: TRBV7-2; abundance: many
CDR3aa: CASSTVRTAGELFF; d_gene: -; j_gene: TRBJ2-2; v_gene: TRBV11-2; abundance: -
CDR3aa: CASSFSPLKNIQYF; d_gene: -; j_gene: TRBJ2-4; v_gene: TRBV5-1; abundance: few
CDR3aa: CASSEVDLYSGNTIYF; d_gene: -; j_gene: TRBJ1-3; v_gene: TRBV6-1; abundance: -
CDR3aa: CASSTGHGGNEQFF; d_gene: -; j_gene: TRBJ2-1; v_gene: TRBV5-6; abundance: -
CDR3aa: CSVGRGPGTEAFF; d_gene: -; j_gene: TRBJ1-1; v_gene: TRBV29-1; abundance: few
CDR3aa: CASSLPDRDFYGYTF; d_gene: TRBD1; j_gene: TRBJ1-2; v_gene: TRBV7-9; abundance: -